This T cell receptor (beta chain) was recorded in a study of T cell clonotyping in hematopoietic cell transplantation (dated by TCRdb to the early 2020s). General notes on the study: Pretransplant recipient samples were obtained after cytoreduction. Patient recruitment ran from late 2015 to early 2017, and follow-up continued until September 2020 or death. In the study, approximately 140 blood samples were gathered from roughly 40 consecutive transplant recipients and their related donors. Overall results and qualifications from the work: Overlap with donor repertoires was found for only a small fraction of recipient repertoires, with over 95% found to appear de novo at the given depth. Donor and pretransplant recipient Inverse Simpson Index values predicted broader posttransplant TCR repertoire diversity. After transplant, TCR diversity in recipients dropped, and pathologically expanded clonotypes climbed progressively between day 30 and day 180. Sample size was limited, and cells were not sorted, so CD4 and CD8 repertoire contributions could not be separated.

Note on this clone: The antigen this receptor binds is unknown. One base away there is no much larger clone; base qualities are not given.

TCR beta CDR3 regions were amplified from genomic DNA with the immunoSEQ assay, a bias-controlled multiplex PCR using V- and J-specific primers. In a second PCR step, a proprietary barcode and Illumina adapter sequences were attached to the CDR3 amplicons. An Illumina MiSeq instrument was used for sequencing of the CDR3 libraries. Under the source paper's analysis protocol: immunoSEQ Analyzer 3.0 was used for export and quality control, with R Bioconductor and Immunarch used for downstream analyses. Only productive rearrangements within the normalized downsampled data set were used in the calculation of repertoire metrics. In the normalized cohort, a clonotype counted as pathologically expanded if the clonotype was larger than 5 templates. The Inverse Simpson Index was used to measure repertoire diversity. To capture all clonotypes, CMV-specificity analyses were performed on the non-normalized data set. Entries here come from immuneACCESS through TCRdb and include only in-frame sequences with V and J called. Some clones fail to appear in such tables; in the studies checked, an unresolved V gene covers under half of the shortfall, and the cause of the remainder is unknown. Clonal size and the V and J genes are those of that table, whereas D and trimming came from the DNA. This sample gives roughly 28,000 clones in total; under 95% of them show up just once. Around 2.3% of the sample is held by the ten biggest clonotypes.

V lost 7 bases and J lost 1 base; the stretch between them is 10 bases long. CDR1 and CDR2, per the germline V gene, are SNHLY and FYNNEI. Taken from cysteine to phenylalanine, the CDR3 has 13 residues. Only the CDR3 region is kept as DNA, spanning 39 bases read in frame from base 1. The intended sense of this specimen's time point label: recipient sample about 28 days before transplant, after cytoreduction. Recipient blood was collected about 28 days before transplant and at days 30, 100 and 180 after transplant. Nuclei Lysis Solution was used to extract genomic DNA from fresh or cryopreserved unfractionated peripheral blood mononuclear cells.

This sequence originates from a man aged 45-65 years with acute myeloid leukemia. Some clones in this sample may be carry-over from other donors' samples. The sequenced sample was peripheral blood mononuclear cells, obtained before stem cell transplant. The sequence links TRBV2 to TRBJ1-1; confidence is insufficient to name the D gene. The CDR3 corresponds to CASTEQRNTEAFF. Here is the DNA: TGTGCCAGCACCGAACAGCGGAACACTGAAGCTTTCTTT. This CDR3, with the reference TRBV2 and TRBJ1-1 proteins standing in past its ends, gives the full variable domain EPEVTQTPSHQVTQMGQEVILRCVPISNHLYFYWYRQILGQKVEFLVSFYNNEISEKSEIFDDQFSVERPDGSNFTLKIRSTKLEDSAMYFCASTEQRNTEAFFGQGTRLTVV.